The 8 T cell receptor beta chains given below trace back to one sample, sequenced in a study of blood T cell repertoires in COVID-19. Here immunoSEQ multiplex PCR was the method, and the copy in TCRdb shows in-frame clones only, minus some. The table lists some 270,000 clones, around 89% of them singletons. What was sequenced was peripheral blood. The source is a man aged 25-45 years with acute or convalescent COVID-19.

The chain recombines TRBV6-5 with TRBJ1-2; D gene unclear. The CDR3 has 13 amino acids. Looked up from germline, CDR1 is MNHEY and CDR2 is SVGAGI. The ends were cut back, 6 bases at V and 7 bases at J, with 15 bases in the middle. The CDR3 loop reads CASSPRADGGYTF. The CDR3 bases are TGTGCCAGCAGCCCGCGGGCTGATGGTGGCTACACCTTC.

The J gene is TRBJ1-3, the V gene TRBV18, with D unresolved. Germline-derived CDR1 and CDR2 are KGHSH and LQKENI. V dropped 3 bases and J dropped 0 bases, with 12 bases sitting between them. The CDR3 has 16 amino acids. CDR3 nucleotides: TGTGCCAGCTCACCCCAGATTCAGTTCTCTGGAAACACCATATATTTT. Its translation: CASSPQIQFSGNTIYF.

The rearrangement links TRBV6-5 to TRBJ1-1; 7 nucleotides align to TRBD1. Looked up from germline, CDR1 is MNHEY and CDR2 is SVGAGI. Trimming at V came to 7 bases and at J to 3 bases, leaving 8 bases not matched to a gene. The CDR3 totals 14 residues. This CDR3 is CASKLQGFDTEAFF. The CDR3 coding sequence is TGTGCCAGCAAGTTACAGGGGTTTGACACTGAAGCTTTCTTT.

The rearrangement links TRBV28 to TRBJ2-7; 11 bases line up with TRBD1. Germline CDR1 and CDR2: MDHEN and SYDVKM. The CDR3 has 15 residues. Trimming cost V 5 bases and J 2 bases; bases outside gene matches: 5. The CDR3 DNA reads TGTGCCAGCAGTAGCGCGGGACAGGGGGCCTACGAGCAGTACTTC. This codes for CASSSAGQGAYEQYF.

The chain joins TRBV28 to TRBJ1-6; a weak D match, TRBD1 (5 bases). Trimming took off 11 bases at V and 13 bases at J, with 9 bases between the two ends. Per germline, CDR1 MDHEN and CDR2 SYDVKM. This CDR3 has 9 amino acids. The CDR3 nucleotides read TGTGCCTCCGGGGGTCCCCTCCACTTT. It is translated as CASGGPLHF. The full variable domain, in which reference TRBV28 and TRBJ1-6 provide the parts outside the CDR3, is DVKVTQSSRYLVKRTGEKVFLECVQDMDHENMFWYRQDPGLGLRLIYFSYDVKMKEKGDIPEGYSVSREKKERFSLILESASTNQTSMYLCASGGPLHFGNGTRLTVT.

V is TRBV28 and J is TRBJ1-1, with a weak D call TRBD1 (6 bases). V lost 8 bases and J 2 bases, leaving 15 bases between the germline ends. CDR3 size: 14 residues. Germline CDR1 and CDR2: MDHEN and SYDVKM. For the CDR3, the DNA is TGTGCCAGCGGGATTCAAGGGGGAAACACTGAAGCTTTCTTT. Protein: CASGIQGGNTEAFF.

The CDR3 DNA reads as TGTGCCAGCGCCGGGACAGCCCAAAACTATGGCTACACCTTC. This gives the protein CASAGTAQNYGYTF. The chain links TRBV18 to TRBJ1-2, with 7 positions matching TRBD1. V was pared by 8 bases and J by 2 bases, with 8 bases of the junction left unmatched. The CDR3 is made up of 14 amino acids. The germline V gene has CDR1 KGHSH and CDR2 LQKENI.

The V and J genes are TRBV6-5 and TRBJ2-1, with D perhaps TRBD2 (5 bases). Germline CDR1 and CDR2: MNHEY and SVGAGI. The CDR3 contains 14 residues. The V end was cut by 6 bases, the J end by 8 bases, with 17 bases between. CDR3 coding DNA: TGTGCCAGCAGCCTTTCTTACGGGGATGATGAGCAGTTCTTC. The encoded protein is CASSLSYGDDEQFF.